This TCR beta chain was sequenced in a study of blood T cells in healthy people across ages. V lost 2 bases to trimming and J lost 1 base, with 8 bases between them. The CDR3 has 14 amino acids. Germline V gene data show CDR1 as SGHTA and CDR2 as FQGNSA. PCR was performed a second time for about 7 to 12 cycles using a sample-barcoded 5' primer and a J-beta primer mix. TCRdb reprocessed the 5' RACE reads with MiXCR, giving one entry per CDR3 protein. The sample includes just under 900,000 distinct CDR3 sequences, under 35% of them seen just once. The TCR was taken from a woman over 75 in good health. The gene calls are TRBV7-2 and TRBJ1-1; D unresolved. The sequenced material came from blood. The CDR3 spells CASSLSLGNTEAFF. CDR3 sequence (DNA): TGTGCCAGCAGCTTAAGTCTAGGGAACACTGAAGCTTTCTTT.